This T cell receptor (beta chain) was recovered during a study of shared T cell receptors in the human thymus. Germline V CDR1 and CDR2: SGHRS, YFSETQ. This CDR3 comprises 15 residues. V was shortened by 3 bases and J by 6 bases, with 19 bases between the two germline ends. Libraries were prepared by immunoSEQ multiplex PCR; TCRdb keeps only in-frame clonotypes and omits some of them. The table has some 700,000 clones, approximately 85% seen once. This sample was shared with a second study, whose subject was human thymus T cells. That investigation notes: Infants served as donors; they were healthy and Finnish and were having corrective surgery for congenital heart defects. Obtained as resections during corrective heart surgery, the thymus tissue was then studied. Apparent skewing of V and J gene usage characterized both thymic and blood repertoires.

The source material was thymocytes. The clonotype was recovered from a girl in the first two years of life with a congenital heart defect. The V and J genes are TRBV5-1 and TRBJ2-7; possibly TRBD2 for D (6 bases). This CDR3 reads CASSWRTGGVSEQYF. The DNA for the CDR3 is TGCGCCAGCAGCTGGCGAACGGGCGGGGTTAGCGAGCAGTACTTC. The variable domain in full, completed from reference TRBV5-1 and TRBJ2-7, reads KAGVTQTPRYLIKTRGQQVTLSCSPISGHRSVSWYQQTPGQGLQFLFEYFSETQRNKGNFPGRFSGRQFSNSRSEMNVSTLELGDSALYLCASSWRTGGVSEQYFGPGTRLTVT.